This is a list of T cell receptor beta chains from one sample in a study of T cell responses to AZD1222 COVID-19 vaccine. Sequenced by immunoSEQ multiplex PCR; TCRdb stores in-frame clones only, minus some. The sample has 140,000 to 150,000 clones, about 89% seen once. This material consisted of peripheral blood, taken on day 0 of AZD1222 vaccination. The receptors were gathered from an adult in good health. CDR3s include the opening cysteine and the closing phenylalanine or tryptophan. A D gene is named only where the DNA matches it firmly. The size field is filled for only some rows; it gives once, few, many or a size class.

>TRBJ2-1|TRBV7-9|-|-
CASSLDVFYNEQFF
TGTGCCAGCAGCTTGGACGTTTTTTACAATGAGCAGTTCTTC
>TRBJ2-4|TRBV10-3|-|-
CAISEGQAVAKNIQYF
TGTGCCATCAGTGAAGGGCAGGCGGTAGCCAAAAACATTCAGTACTTC
>TRBJ1-2|TRBV19|-|-
CASSIGGAASTFKGGYTF
TGTGCCAGTAGTATAGGAGGGGCGGCCTCCACTTTTAAAGGAGGCTACACCTTC
>TRBJ1-2|TRBV5-1|-|TRBD1
CASSTGQGAGRDGYTF
TGCGCCAGCAGTACGGGACAGGGGGCCGGCCGGGATGGCTACACCTTC
>TRBJ1-1|TRBV6-6|-|-
CASSYSEIAEAFF
TGTGCCAGCAGTTACTCGGAGATCGCTGAAGCTTTCTTT
>TRBJ2-2|TRBV5-1|-|-
CASSYMLGPLDTGELFF
TGCGCCAGCAGCTACATGTTGGGGCCCTTAGACACCGGGGAGCTGTTTTTT
>TRBJ2-5|TRBV5-1|-|TRBD1
CASSLNDREETQYF
TGCGCCAGCAGCCTGAACGACAGGGAAGAGACCCAGTACTTC
>TRBJ2-1|TRBV5-1|-|TRBD2
CASSPAGVGSYNEQFF
TGCGCCAGCAGCCCCGCGGGGGTAGGCTCCTACAATGAGCAGTTCTTC
>TRBJ2-7|TRBV10-3|-|-
CAISPVGSRGTYEQYF
TGTGCCATCTCCCCCGTGGGGAGCCGCGGTACCTACGAGCAGTACTTC
>TRBJ2-1|TRBV14|-|-
CASSLAGLSYNEQFF
TGTGCCAGCAGCCTCGCGGGCCTCTCCTACAATGAGCAGTTCTTC
>TRBJ2-7|TRBV4-3|-|-
CASSQGRGSYEQYF
TGCGCCAGCAGCCAAGGAAGGGGTTCCTACGAGCAGTACTTC
>TRBJ2-7|TRBV11-1|-|TRBD1
CASSLWDRSSYEQYF
TGTGCCAGCAGCTTATGGGACAGGAGCTCCTACGAGCAGTACTTC
>TRBJ2-7|TRBV6-5|-|-
CASRSRTYEQYF
TGTGCCAGCCGCTCTAGGACCTACGAGCAGTACTTC
>TRBJ2-7|TRBV27|-|-
CASSSTGSSYEQYF
TGTGCCAGCAGTTCCACAGGGTCCTCCTACGAGCAGTACTTC
>TRBJ2-7|TRBV6-5|-|TRBD2
CASSYLIAGYDYEQYF
TGTGCCAGCAGTTACCTCATAGCGGGATACGACTACGAGCAGTACTTC
>TRBJ2-7|TRBV11-2|-|-
CASRRPGLILYEQYF
TGTGCCAGCAGGCGACCGGGACTGATCCTATACGAGCAGTACTTC
>TRBJ2-7|TRBV15|-|-
CATSRDRDDEQYF
TGTGCCACCAGCAGAGATCGTGACGACGAGCAGTACTTC
>TRBJ1-2|TRBV25-1|-|TRBD1
CASTQAGGYYGYTF
TGTGCCAGCACCCAAGCAGGGGGCTACTATGGCTACACCTTC
>TRBJ1-6|TRBV28|-|-
CASSLDPLLNSPLHF
TGTGCCAGCAGTTTAGATCCTCTTCTGAATTCACCCCTCCACTTT
>TRBJ2-7|TRBV4-1|-|-
CASSQESGQGSYEQYF
TGCGCCAGCAGCCAAGAGTCAGGCCAGGGTTCCTACGAGCAGTACTTC
>TRBJ2-3|TRBV11-2|-|TRBD2
CASRSTSGTDTQYF
TGTGCCAGCAGATCGACTAGCGGCACAGATACGCAGTATTTT
>TRBJ1-4|TRBV4-3|-|TRBD1
CASSPRSGTGANEKLFF
TGCGCCAGCAGCCCCCGATCCGGGACAGGGGCTAATGAAAAACTGTTTTTT
>TRBJ1-2|TRBV5-4|-|TRBD1
CASSPTGGASYGYTF
TGTGCCAGCAGCCCCACAGGGGGCGCTTCCTATGGCTACACCTTC
>TRBJ1-2|TRBV5-1|-|-
CASSHASGGGSYGYTF
TGCGCCAGCAGCCACGCTTCTGGGGGAGGAAGCTATGGCTACACCTTC
>TRBJ1-5|TRBV2|-|TRBD1
CASRRDSSNQPQHF
TGTGCCAGCAGGAGGGACAGCAGCAATCAGCCCCAGCATTTT
>TRBJ2-7|TRBV6-2/TRBV6-3|-|-
CASSYSTFYEQYF
TGTGCCAGCAGTTACTCGACTTTCTACGAGCAGTACTTC
>TRBJ2-1|TRBV5-6|-|-
CASSLVSYDEQFF
TGTGCCAGCAGCTTGGTCTCGTACGATGAGCAGTTCTTC
>TRBJ2-4|TRBV28|-|-
CASSLGQGGSIQYF
TGTGCCAGCAGTTTAGGCCAGGGGGGTTCCATTCAGTACTTC
>TRBJ1-1|TRBV11-3|-|-
CASGPGWGDTEAFF
TGTGCCAGCGGACCGGGGTGGGGAGACACTGAAGCTTTCTTT
>TRBJ2-3|TRBV11-2|-|TRBD2
CASSPSGIGGEDTQYF
TGTGCCAGCAGCCCGTCCGGTATCGGGGGGGAAGATACGCAGTATTTT
>TRBJ1-6|TRBV19|once|TRBD1
CASRQTGEDSPLHF
TGTGCCAGCCGCCAAACAGGGGAAGATTCACCCCTCCACTTT
>TRBJ1-2|TRBV4-1|-|-
CASSQERSGIYGYTF
TGCGCCAGCAGCCAAGAACGGTCAGGTATCTATGGCTACACCTTC
>TRBJ2-7|TRBV3-1/TRBV3-2|-|-
CASSQAGTSYEQYF
TGTGCCAGCAGCCAAGCCGGGACCTCCTACGAGCAGTACTTC
>TRBJ2-1|TRBV19|-|-
CASMGWDKSYNEQFF
TGTGCCAGTATGGGTTGGGACAAATCCTACAATGAGCAGTTCTTC
>TRBJ1-1|TRBV9|once|-
CASSVTHTTEAFF
TGTGCCAGCAGCGTAACCCACACCACTGAAGCTTTCTTT
>TRBJ1-1|TRBV28|-|TRBD1
CASSPLGQGARDTEAFF
TGTGCCAGCAGTCCCCTTGGGCAGGGGGCGAGGGACACTGAAGCTTTCTTT
>TRBJ1-2|TRBV6-2/TRBV6-3|-|-
CASSLGRTLYGYTF
TGTGCCAGCAGTTTGGGACGGACTCTCTATGGCTACACCTTC
>TRBJ1-3|TRBV28|-|-
CASSGYGNTIYF
TGTGCCAGCAGCGGATACGGAAACACCATATATTTT
>TRBJ2-2|TRBV9|-|TRBD1
CASSLAPTGLYTGELFF
TGTGCCAGCAGCTTAGCTCCGACAGGGCTCTACACCGGGGAGCTGTTTTTT
>TRBJ2-7|TRBV11-2|once|-
CASSLIRGGSSYEQYF
TGTGCCAGCAGCTTAATTCGAGGGGGGAGCTCCTACGAGCAGTACTTC
>TRBJ2-7|TRBV6-2/TRBV6-3|-|-
CASSYNGYEQYF
TGTGCCAGCAGTTATAACGGCTACGAGCAGTACTTC
>TRBJ2-7|TRBV7-8|few|-
CASSLNQGPSYEQYF
TGTGCCAGCAGCTTAAACCAGGGACCCTCCTACGAGCAGTACTTC
>TRBJ2-5|TRBV5-1|-|TRBD1
CASSAGDRGTETQYF
TGCGCCAGCAGCGCGGGGGACAGGGGGACGGAGACCCAGTACTTC
>TRBJ1-2|TRBV6-6|few|-
CASSQPATYGYTF
TGTGCCAGCAGCCAACCCGCCACCTATGGCTACACCTTC
>TRBJ1-4|TRBV30|-|-
CAWSERGQGKFF
TGTGCCTGGAGTGAACGGGGGCAGGGGAAATTTTTT
>TRBJ1-2|TRBV9|-|TRBD1
CASSVGTGYGYTF
TGTGCCAGCAGCGTGGGGACAGGGTATGGCTACACCTTC
>TRBJ1-2|TRBV7-2|-|TRBD1
CASSLAAGGYGYTF
TGTGCCAGCAGCTTAGCGGCAGGGGGCTATGGCTACACCTTC
>TRBJ2-7|TRBV11-2|-|TRBD2
CASSLHFTSGSSSYEQYF
TGTGCCAGCAGCTTACATTTCACTAGCGGGTCGAGCTCCTACGAGCAGTACTTC
>TRBJ1-6|TRBV18|few|TRBD1
CASSPGGTGLSPLHF
TGTGCCAGCTCACCGGGTGGGACAGGCCTTTCACCCCTCCACTTT
>TRBJ2-1|TRBV7-3|-|TRBD2
CASSPNGLAGAGNEQFF
TGTGCCAGCAGCCCGAACGGACTAGCGGGGGCAGGAAATGAGCAGTTCTTC
>TRBJ2-7|TRBV19|once|TRBD2
CASSTQGTSGSEQYF
TGTGCCAGTAGTACCCAGGGGACTAGCGGGAGTGAGCAGTACTTC
>TRBJ1-6|TRBV12-3/TRBV12-4|-|-
CASSQGNSPLHF
TGTGCCAGCAGTCAAGGGAATTCACCCCTCCACTTT